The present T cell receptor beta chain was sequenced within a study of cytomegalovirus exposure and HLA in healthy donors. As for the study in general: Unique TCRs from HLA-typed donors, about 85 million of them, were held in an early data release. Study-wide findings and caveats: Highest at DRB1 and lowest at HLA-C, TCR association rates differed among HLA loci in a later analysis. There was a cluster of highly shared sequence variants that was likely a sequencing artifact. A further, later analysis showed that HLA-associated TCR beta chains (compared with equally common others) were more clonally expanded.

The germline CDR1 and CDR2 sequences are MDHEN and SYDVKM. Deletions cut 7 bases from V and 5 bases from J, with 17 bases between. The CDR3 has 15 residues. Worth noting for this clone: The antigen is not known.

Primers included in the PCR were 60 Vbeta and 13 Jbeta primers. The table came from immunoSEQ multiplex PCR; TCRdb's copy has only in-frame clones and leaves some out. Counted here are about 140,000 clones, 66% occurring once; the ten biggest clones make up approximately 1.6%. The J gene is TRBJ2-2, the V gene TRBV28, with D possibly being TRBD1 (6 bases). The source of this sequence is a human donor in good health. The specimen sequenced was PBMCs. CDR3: CASNHLPRGTGELFF. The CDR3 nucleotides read TGTGCCAGCAACCACCTACCGAGGGGGACCGGGGAGCTGTTTTTT.